This T cell receptor beta chain is from a study of blood T cell repertoires in COVID-19. Libraries were prepared by immunoSEQ multiplex PCR; TCRdb keeps only in-frame clonotypes and omits some of them. The sample lists more than 95,000 clones, roughly 90% seen once, with roughly 5.5% in the top ten. V shed 0 bases and J 4 bases; nucleotides not matched to a gene: 6. This CDR3 has 15 amino acids. In germline, CDR1 is SGHNT, CDR2 YYREEE (reference sequence). Sequencing was carried out using peripheral blood. V and J are TRBV5-4 and TRBJ2-7; 8 nucleotides align to TRBD1. The sequence was obtained from a human donor in a cohort sampled during active COVID-19. The DNA of the CDR3 is TGTGCCAGCAGCTTGGTAGGACAGGGCCGATACGAGCAGTACTTC. Translating gives CASSLVGQGRYEQYF.